Each of the 21 T cell receptor beta chains below was sequenced from the same sample in a study of technical replicates of blood from several donors. TCRdb's table, derived via immunoSEQ multiplex PCR, lists solely in-frame clones and lacks some. There are 90,000 or so clones in the sample; about 95% occur only once, and 0.3% to 0.35% lies in the top ten. Sequenced material: T cells isolated from PBMCs. Receptor source: a human donor in good health.

The V call is TRBV29-1, the J call TRBJ1-4; D is ambiguous. Germline V gene sequence: CDR1 SQVTM, CDR2 ANQGSEA. The ends were cut back, 5 bases at V and 4 bases at J, with 17 bases in the middle. The CDR3 has 15 amino acids. CDR3 DNA: TGCAGCGTTCAACGAAGGAGCGGCGTTAATGAAAAACTGTTTTTT. Encoded protein: CSVQRRSGVNEKLFF.

The chain links TRBV4-2 to TRBJ1-1; D call uncertain. The ends were cut back, 0 bases at V and 5 bases at J, with 10 bases in the middle. Germline CDR1 LGHNA, CDR2 YNFKEQ. CDR3 length: 14 amino acids. The CDR3 DNA sequence: TGTGCCAGCAGCCAAGAATCGGGAGAGACTGAAGCTTTCTTT. It specifies CASSQESGETEAFF.

This clone was detected a few times. This chain uses TRBV11-1 with TRBJ2-2, with D perhaps TRBD2 (5 bases). Germline V gene sequence: CDR1 SGHAT, CDR2 FQDESV (reference sequence). The ends were cut back, 3 bases at V and 5 bases at J, with 16 bases in the middle. The CDR3 length is 16 residues. CDR3 amino acids: CASSLGAGRPTGELFF. CDR3 nucleotide sequence: TGTGCCAGCAGCTTGGGCGCGGGCCGACCTACCGGGGAGCTGTTTTTT.

V is TRBV19 and J is TRBJ2-1; D gene unclear. In germline, CDR1 is LNHDA, CDR2 SQIVND (reference sequence). Trimming removed 3 bases at V and 5 bases at J, with 8 bases between. The CDR3 consists of 13 residues. The CDR3 nucleotides read TGTGCCAGTAGTATCGGAGTGAACAATGAGCAGTTCTTC. Protein sequence: CASSIGVNNEQFF.

Only one count was recorded for this clone. The genes are TRBV4-1 and TRBJ1-1, with D maybe TRBD1 (5 bases). The CDR3 loop spans 15 amino acids. V was trimmed by 0 bases and J by 5 bases, leaving 13 bases between them. Germline V gene data show CDR1 as MGHRA and CDR2 as YSYEKL. CDR3 in amino acids: CASSQEPGGGTEAFF. Here the CDR3 DNA reads TGCGCCAGCAGCCAAGAACCGGGGGGTGGGACTGAAGCTTTCTTT.

The chain uses TRBV10-2 and TRBJ2-5; D might be TRBD1 (5 bases). V lost 4 bases to trimming and J lost 3 bases, with 6 bases between them. Germline V gene lookup returns CDR1 WSHSY and CDR2 SAAADI. CDR3 size: 12 residues. The chain's CDR3 is CASSVGEETQYF. The CDR3 DNA reads TGCGCCAGCAGTGTAGGGGAAGAGACCCAGTACTTC.

The chain has TRBV20-1 and TRBJ1-2; D is unclear. The V gene's germline CDR1 is DFQATT and CDR2 SNEGSKA (reference sequence). The CDR3 contains 10 residues. Between the trimmed V and J ends, which lost 6 bases and 4 bases, there was a span of 6 bases. The CDR3 DNA is TGCAGTGCCTCTATCTATGGCTACACCTTC. It encodes CSASIYGYTF.

The rearrangement joins TRBV28 to TRBJ1-2; the D gene is possibly TRBD1 (5 bases). The V end lost 2 bases, the J end lost 4 bases, and 14 bases lay between the germline ends. This CDR3 is built from 15 residues. Germline V lookup: CDR1 MDHEN, CDR2 SYDVKM. The CDR3 nucleotides read TGTGCCAGCAGTTTACCCCCGGGGGATGGCTATGGCTACACCTTC. Its protein product is CASSLPPGDGYGYTF.

The rearrangement uses TRBV5-5 and TRBJ2-7, with 7 bases aligning to TRBD2. Germline V lookup: CDR1 SGHKS, CDR2 YYEKEE (reference sequence). This CDR3 spans 12 amino acids. V lost 4 bases to trimming and J lost 3 bases; unmatched junction nucleotides: 1. In nucleotides, the CDR3 is TGTGCCAGCAGCCGGGAGGACTACGAGCAGTACTTC. This sequence encodes CASSREDYEQYF.

J is TRBJ2-3 and V is TRBV5-8, with 10 nucleotides matching TRBD2. The CDR3 is 17 amino acids. Germline CDR1 SGHTS, CDR2 YDEGEE. V dropped 1 base and J dropped 1; count of bases not matched to a gene: 6. As DNA, the CDR3 is TGTGCCAGCAGCTTGATAAGCGGGAGGGCCGGCACAGATACGCAGTATTTT. This sequence encodes CASSLISGRAGTDTQYF.

V and J are TRBV7-3 and TRBJ2-3; 14 bases map to TRBD2. This CDR3 is built from 18 residues. Germline V gene sequence: CDR1 SGHTA, CDR2 FQGTGA. J was trimmed by 0 bases and V by 2 bases; bases with no gene match: 4. The CDR3: CASSLGTSGSSSTDTQYF. DNA for the CDR3: TGTGCCAGCAGCTTAGGGACTAGCGGGAGTTCTAGCACAGATACGCAGTATTTT. Complete variable domain (other parts from reference TRBV7-3 and TRBJ2-3): GAGVSQTPSNKVTEKGKYVELRCDPISGHTALYWYRQSLGQGPEFLIYFQGTGAADDSGLPNDRFFAVRPEGSVSTLKIQRTERGDSAVYLCASSLGTSGSSSTDTQYFGPGTRLTVL.

This chain links TRBV5-1 with TRBJ1-2, with D tentatively TRBD1 (5 bases). The CDR3 has 14 residues. Trimming left V 4 bases short and J 3 bases short, with 13 bases between. Germline assignment: CDR1 SGHRS and CDR2 YFSETQ. The CDR3 DNA sequence: TGCGCCAGCAGCCTTACAGGAGATCACTATGGCTACACCTTC. Translating it yields CASSLTGDHYGYTF.

The CDR3 is CASSSGLARYNEQFF. The CDR3 nucleotides are TGCGCCAGCAGCTCGGGACTAGCGCGATACAATGAGCAGTTCTTC. V and J are TRBV5-1 and TRBJ2-1, with 10 bases identical to TRBD2. J lost 4 bases, V lost 3 bases, and 4 bases had no gene match. Germline loops: CDR1 SGHRS, CDR2 YFSETQ. This CDR3 region has 15 residues.

The chain is built from TRBV27 and TRBJ2-6, with D perhaps TRBD1 (6 bases). The CDR3 is made up of 16 amino acids. The germline V gene has CDR1 MNHEY and CDR2 SMNVEV (reference sequence). Trimming took off 6 bases at V and 0 bases at J, with 12 bases between the two ends. CDR3 DNA: TGTGCCAGCAGCCGGGGACACCTCTCTGGGGCCAACGTCCTGACTTTC. Its protein is CASSRGHLSGANVLTF.

This chain joins TRBV6-5 and TRBJ2-5; the D gene is possibly TRBD1 (6 bases). This CDR3 contains 14 residues. The germline CDR1 and CDR2 sequences are MNHEY and SVGAGI. V shed 6 bases and J shed 5 bases, with 16 bases lying between them. In DNA form, the CDR3 reads TGTGCCAGCAGGGATGACCAGGGGTTGGAGACCCAGTACTTC. It is translated as CASRDDQGLETQYF.

This rearrangement joins TRBV4-2 to TRBJ1-5; no clear D. CDR1 and CDR2 (germline): LGHNA, YNFKEQ. V was shortened by 3 bases and J by 0 bases, with 9 bases between the two germline ends. The CDR3 length is 15 residues. CDR3 loop: CASSQSVISNQPQHF. CDR3 nucleotide sequence: TGTGCCAGCAGCCAGTCGGTTATTAGCAATCAGCCCCAGCATTTT.

The V call is TRBV6-1, the J call TRBJ2-1; D call uncertain. The germline V and J ends were trimmed by 6 bases and 5 bases, with 14 bases remaining between them. Germline loops: CDR1 MNHNS, CDR2 SASEGT. The CDR3 runs to 14 residues. This CDR3 is CASRFWAVNNEQFF. In nucleotides, the CDR3 is TGTGCCAGCAGGTTCTGGGCAGTTAACAATGAGCAGTTCTTC.

This clone was found once. The rearrangement uses TRBV6-5 and TRBJ2-7; maybe TRBD1 (6 bases). The ends were cut back, 4 bases at V and 6 bases at J, with 10 bases in the middle. This CDR3 contains 12 residues. Germline CDR1 MNHEY, CDR2 SVGAGI. The CDR3 DNA sequence: TGTGCCAGCAGTTCGACAGGCTCCGAGCAGTACTTC. Translating it yields CASSSTGSEQYF.

This clone appeared a single time. The chain has TRBV7-9 and TRBJ2-1; D may be TRBD1 (5 bases). Germline V gene lookup returns CDR1 SEHNR and CDR2 FQNEAQ (reference sequence). The CDR3 is 16 amino acids. The ends were cut back, 4 bases at V and 6 bases at J, with 19 bases in the middle. The CDR3 protein is CASSSGERSRGNEQFF. The CDR3 nucleotides read TGTGCCAGCAGCTCAGGCGAACGGAGTAGGGGCAATGAGCAGTTCTTC. The full variable domain, its missing parts supplied by reference TRBV7-9 and TRBJ2-1, is DTGVSQNPRHKITKRGQNVTFRCDPISEHNRLYWYRQTLGQGPEFLTYFQNEAQLEKSRLLSDRFSAERPKGSFSTLEIQRTEQGDSAMYLCASSSGERSRGNEQFFGPGTRLTVL.

This clone was observed a single time. The chain combines TRBV30 with TRBJ2-1, with 8 nucleotides matching TRBD2. V lost 0 bases and J lost 0; bases outside the gene matches: 7. Per germline, CDR1 GTSNPN and CDR2 SVGIG (reference sequence). The CDR3 spans 17 residues. The CDR3 bases are TGTGCCTGGAGTGTCACTAGCGGTAAGAGCTCCTACAATGAGCAGTTCTTC. This gives the protein CAWSVTSGKSSYNEQFF. Complete variable domain (other parts from reference TRBV30 and TRBJ2-1): SQTIHQWPATLVQPVGSPLSLECTVEGTSNPNLYWYRQAAGRGLQLLFYSVGIGQISSEVPQNLSASRPQDRQFILSSKKLLLSDSGFYLCAWSVTSGKSSYNEQFFGPGTRLTVL.

The chain recombines TRBV19 with TRBJ2-1; tentatively, D is TRBD1 (6 bases). Per the germline V gene, CDR1 is LNHDA and CDR2 is SQIVND (reference sequence). V lost 1 base and J 5 bases, leaving 12 bases between the germline ends. The CDR3 has 15 residues. In DNA form, the CDR3 reads TGTGCCAGTAGTATAGGGGGGACAAGCGACAATGAGCAGTTCTTC. It translates to CASSIGGTSDNEQFF.